A selection of T cell receptor beta chains follows, all from one sample in a study of post-analysis software for immune sequencing data. TCRdb reanalysed the PCR reads using MiXCR and keeps one entry per CDR3 protein. Among hundreds of thousands of distinct CDR3 sequences, less than 35% were seen once, and the ten largest hold 0.55% to 0.65%. The sample consisted of blood. All receptors derive from a girl between 5 and 17 years old with multiple sclerosis. Each CDR3 is given with its conserved first and last residue. Fields, in order: V gene, J gene, clone size, D gene, CDR3 protein, CDR3 DNA. A D gene is named only where the DNA matches it firmly. Clone size is stated in some rows and not others, as once, few, many or a class when expanded.

>TRBV27|TRBJ2-5|few|-
CASRPTGRMETQYF
TGTGCCAGCAGGCCTACGGGCAGGATGGAGACCCAGTACTTC
>TRBV20-1|TRBJ1-6|-|TRBD1
CSAWGQSSYNSPLHF
TGCAGTGCGTGGGGACAGAGCTCCTATAATTCACCCCTCCACTTT
>TRBV6-5|TRBJ1-1|few|-
CATFSQGRNTEAFF
TGTGCCACCTTCTCACAGGGAAGGAACACTGAAGCTTTCTTT
>TRBV24-1|TRBJ2-4|-|-
CATSDSSNEQYF
TGTGCCACCAGTGATTCGTCGAATGAGCAGTACTTC
>TRBV29-1|TRBJ2-7|-|-
CSVAIGGNSYEQYF
TGCAGCGTTGCCATCGGCGGCAACTCCTACGAGCAGTACTTC
>TRBV11-3|TRBJ2-1|few|TRBD2
CASSRGNSGSMGVDEQFF
TGTGCCAGCAGCCGGGGCAACAGCGGGAGCATGGGGGTCGATGAGCAGTTCTTC
>TRBV10-3|TRBJ1-2|few|TRBD1
CAISDRAGDGYTF
TGTGCCATCAGCGACAGGGCAGGGGATGGCTACACCTTC
>TRBV4-1|TRBJ2-5|few|-
CASSQVLRETQYF
TGCGCCAGCAGCCAAGTTCTTCGGGAGACCCAGTACTTC
>TRBV20-1|TRBJ1-5|-|-
CSASRQGGNQPQHF
TGCAGTGCTAGTAGGCAGGGTGGCAATCAGCCCCAGCATTTT
>TRBV27|TRBJ1-6|few|-
CASKGAAYNSPLHF
TGTGCCAGCAAAGGGGCAGCATATAATTCACCCCTCCACTTT
>TRBV7-2|TRBJ1-1|-|-
CASSSRGGLEAFF
TGTGCCAGCAGCTCCCGCGGGGGCCTCGAAGCTTTCTTT
>TRBV24-1|TRBJ2-1|few|-
CATSDLGGSRPNEQFF
TGTGCCACCAGTGATTTGGGGGGAAGTAGGCCAAATGAGCAGTTCTTC
>TRBV29-1|TRBJ2-1|-|-
CSAKQGGTMDEQFF
TGCAGCGCCAAGCAGGGGGGTACGATGGATGAGCAGTTCTTC
>TRBV20-1|TRBJ1-2|few|-
CSARRGVGYGYTF
TGCAGTGCTAGACGAGGGGTAGGGTATGGCTACACCTTC
>TRBV18|TRBJ1-2|-|-
CASSPRSQGNYGYTF
TGTGCCAGCTCACCACGGTCTCAGGGGAACTATGGCTACACCTTC
>TRBV20-1|TRBJ2-7|once|-
CNALELYEQYF
TGCAATGCTCTCGAGTTGTACGAGCAGTACTTC
>TRBV6-4|TRBJ2-3|few|-
CATTPGSGTGTDTQYF
TGTGCCACCACCCCGGGTAGCGGGACAGGGACAGATACGCAGTATTTT
>TRBV24-1|TRBJ1-2|-|TRBD1
CATQPSDRVNYGYTF
TGTGCCACCCAACCAAGTGACAGGGTTAACTATGGCTACACCTTC
>TRBV6-5|TRBJ2-2|few|-
CASQQGPGELFF
TGTGCCAGCCAACAGGGCCCCGGGGAGCTGTTTTTT
>TRBV6-4|TRBJ2-1|few|TRBD2
CASSVIAGLYNEQFF
TGTGCCAGCAGTGTTATAGCGGGCCTCTACAATGAGCAGTTCTTC
>TRBV27|TRBJ2-7|-|-
CASSFEGRNYEQYF
TGTGCCAGCAGTTTCGAAGGCAGAAACTACGAGCAGTACTTC
>TRBV7-9|TRBJ2-1|-|TRBD2
CASSIAGEQFF
TGTGCCAGCAGCATAGCGGGGGAGCAGTTCTTC
>TRBV7-9|TRBJ2-2|-|-
CASSLGTNTGELFF
TGTGCCAGCAGCTTGGGAACGAACACCGGGGAGCTGTTTTTT
>TRBV6-5|TRBJ2-4|-|-
CASSYSSRPGLAKNIQYF
TGTGCCAGCAGTTACTCGTCGAGACCCGGGTTAGCCAAAAACATTCAGTACTTC
>TRBV5-1|TRBJ2-1|-|-
CASSLDGGRHNEQFF
TGCGCCAGCAGCTTGGACGGAGGGAGACACAATGAGCAGTTCTTC
>TRBV20-1|TRBJ2-1|-|-
CSARGPSSHYNEQFF
TGCAGTGCTAGGGGCCCTAGCAGCCACTACAATGAGCAGTTCTTC
>TRBV7-2|TRBJ2-3|-|-
CASSLAPEGEAQYF
TGTGCCAGCAGCTTAGCGCCGGAGGGTGAGGCGCAGTATTTT
>TRBV7-9|TRBJ2-3|-|TRBD1
CASSLEGARHF
TGTGCCAGCAGCTTAGAGGGGGCGCGTCATTTT
>TRBV29-1|TRBJ2-7|once|TRBD1
CSVSQDSAGGSYGQYF
TGCAGCGTGAGCCAGGACAGTGCAGGGGGCTCCTACGGGCAGTACTTC
>TRBV27|TRBJ1-6|-|-
CASSFDQAGSPLHF
TGTGCCAGCAGTTTCGATCAGGCGGGTTCACCCCTCCACTTT
>TRBV20-1|TRBJ2-5|few|-
CSARVATYGETQYF
TGCAGTGCTAGAGTAGCCACCTACGGGGAGACCCAGTACTTC
>TRBV6-2/TRBV6-3|TRBJ1-1|few|TRBD1
CASRRTGVGTEAFF
TGTGCCAGCCGAAGGACAGGGGTGGGGACTGAAGCTTTCTTT
>TRBV29-1|TRBJ2-7|-|TRBD2
CSVDSGRTPYEQYF
TGCAGCGTTGATAGCGGGAGGACCCCCTACGAGCAGTACTTC
>TRBV15|TRBJ2-1|-|-
CATTRDPMLNEQFF
TGTGCCACCACCCGGGATCCGATGTTGAATGAGCAGTTCTTC
>TRBV12-3/TRBV12-4|TRBJ2-5|few|TRBD1
CASSFGDRGFRETQYF
TGTGCCAGCAGTTTTGGGGACAGGGGATTTCGGGAGACCCAGTACTTC
>TRBV6-2/TRBV6-3|TRBJ2-1|-|-
CASSTKTGRVSSYNEQFF
TGTGCCAGCAGTACTAAGACAGGGAGGGTAAGCTCCTACAATGAGCAGTTCTTC
>TRBV6-2/TRBV6-3|TRBJ2-7|-|TRBD1
CASSLLALRQGKQYF
TGTGCCAGCAGTTTGCTGGCGTTGAGACAGGGAAAGCAGTACTTC
>TRBV24-1|TRBJ2-2|-|TRBD1
CATSDPGQGETGELFF
TGTGCCACCAGTGACCCTGGACAGGGGGAAACCGGGGAGCTGTTTTTT
>TRBV13|TRBJ2-3|few|-
CASSRARGLRTDTQYF
TGTGCCAGCAGCCGTGCTCGGGGGTTACGCACAGATACGCAGTATTTT
>TRBV27|TRBJ2-7|few|-
CASSPRYDSYEQYF
TGTGCCAGCAGTCCGCGGTATGACTCCTACGAGCAGTACTTC
>TRBV20-1|TRBJ2-1|many|-
CSARSPVHNEQFF
TGCAGTGCTAGATCCCCGGTTCACAATGAGCAGTTCTTC
>TRBV7-2|TRBJ2-1|-|TRBD1
CASSSGGLALNEQFF
TGTGCCAGCAGCTCAGGGGGTTTAGCTTTGAATGAGCAGTTCTTC
>TRBV27|TRBJ2-7|-|TRBD2
CASSLIGGRTSCEQYF
TGTGCCAGCAGTTTAATCGGCGGGAGAACTTCCTGCGAGCAGTACTTC
>TRBV5-1|TRBJ1-2|-|-
CASSPDGSDYGYTF
TGCGCCAGCAGCCCGGACGGTAGCGACTATGGCTACACCTTC
>TRBV29-1|TRBJ2-1|-|-
CSVEESGYEQFF
TGCAGCGTTGAAGAGTCTGGGTATGAGCAGTTCTTC
>TRBV19|TRBJ2-7|-|-
CASKGEDYEQYF
TGTGCCAGTAAGGGGGAAGACTACGAGCAGTACTTC
>TRBV10-2|TRBJ2-7|-|-
CASKRWTGQRGEQYF
TGCGCCAGCAAACGGTGGACAGGGCAGCGGGGGGAGCAGTACTTC
>TRBV24-1|TRBJ2-3|-|TRBD2
CATSDGTSGGIHVTQYF
TGTGCCACCAGTGACGGGACTAGCGGGGGGATTCATGTTACGCAGTATTTT
>TRBV2|TRBJ2-1|-|-
CASGWGEQFF
TGTGCCAGCGGGTGGGGTGAGCAGTTCTTC
>TRBV29-1|TRBJ1-1|-|TRBD1
CSGTGVAEAFF
TGCAGCGGGACAGGGGTGGCTGAAGCTTTCTTT
>TRBV9|TRBJ2-7|-|TRBD1
CASSPPPGQSSYEQYF
TGTGCCAGCAGCCCCCCCCCGGGACAGAGCTCCTACGAGCAGTACTTC
>TRBV6-1|TRBJ1-1|few|TRBD1
CASSDRGLNTEAFF
TGTGCCAGCAGTGACAGGGGGCTGAACACTGAAGCTTTCTTT
>TRBV12-5|TRBJ2-1|few|-
CASGHSSSYNEQFF
TGTGCTAGTGGCCACTCCAGCTCCTACAATGAGCAGTTCTTC
>TRBV7-2|TRBJ2-7|-|TRBD1
CASSTTTGGNEQYF
TGTGCCAGCAGCACTACGACAGGGGGCAACGAGCAGTACTTC
>TRBV29-1|TRBJ2-1|-|TRBD2
CSVGQAGGPDSEQFF
TGCAGCGTTGGACAAGCGGGAGGGCCGGACAGTGAGCAGTTCTTC